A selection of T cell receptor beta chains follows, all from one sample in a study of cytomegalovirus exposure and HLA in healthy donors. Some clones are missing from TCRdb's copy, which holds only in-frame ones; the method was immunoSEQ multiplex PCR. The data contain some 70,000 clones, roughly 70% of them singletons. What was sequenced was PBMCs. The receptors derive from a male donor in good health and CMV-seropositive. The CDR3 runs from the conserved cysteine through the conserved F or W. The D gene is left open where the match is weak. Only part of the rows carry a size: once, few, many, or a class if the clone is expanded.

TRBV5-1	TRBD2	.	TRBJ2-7	TGCGCCAGCAGCTGGGGACTAGCGGGTTCCTACGAGCAGTACTTC	CASSWGLAGSYEQYF
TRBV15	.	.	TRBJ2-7	TGTGCCACCAGCAGAGATTTAGCGCGGACCTACGAGCAGTACTTC	CATSRDLARTYEQYF
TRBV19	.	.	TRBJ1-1	TGTGCCAGTAGTGCCATTGATCTGGCCGACACTGAAGCTTTCTTT	CASSAIDLADTEAFF
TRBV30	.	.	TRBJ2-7	TGTGCCTGGAGTGTACAGGTTCAGCAGTACTTC	CAWSVQVQQYF
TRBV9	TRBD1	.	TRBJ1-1	TGTGCCAGCAGCGCATCAGGGGGGAACACTGAAGCTTTCTTT	CASSASGGNTEAFF
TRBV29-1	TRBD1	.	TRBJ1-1	TGCAGCGCCCGGACAGGGGCCCTTTCTGAAGCTTTCTTT	CSARTGALSEAFF
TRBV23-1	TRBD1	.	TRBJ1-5	TGCGCCAGCAGACCATTGGGACAGAGCAATCAGCCCCAGCATTTT	CASRPLGQSNQPQHF
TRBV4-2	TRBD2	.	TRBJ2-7	TGTGCCAGCAGCCAAACTAGCGGGAGCAGTTACGAGCAGTACTTC	CASSQTSGSSYEQYF
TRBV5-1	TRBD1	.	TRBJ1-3	TGCGCCAGCAGCCTAGGGACAGGGAGAAACACCATATATTTT	CASSLGTGRNTIYF
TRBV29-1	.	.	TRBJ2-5	TGCAGCGTTGCACAAGAGACCCAGTACTTC	CSVAQETQYF
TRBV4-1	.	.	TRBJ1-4	TGCGCCAGCAGCCAAGATGAGTTTTGGGAAAAACTGTTTTTT	CASSQDEFWEKLFF
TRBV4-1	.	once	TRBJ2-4	TGCGCCAGCAGCCAAGTAAAAATTAGCGCCGGTGACATTCAGTACTTC	CASSQVKISAGDIQYF
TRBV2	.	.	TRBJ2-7	TGTGCCAGCAGTGAAGGTAGCGGAGCCTACGAGCAGTACTTC	CASSEGSGAYEQYF
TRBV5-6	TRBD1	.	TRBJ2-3	TGTGCCAGCAGCTTGGGGTGGACAGGGTCTGACGATACGCAGTATTTT	CASSLGWTGSDDTQYF
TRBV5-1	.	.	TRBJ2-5	TGCGCCAGCAGGGTCGGCCAAGAGACCCAGTACTTC	CASRVGQETQYF
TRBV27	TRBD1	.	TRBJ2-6	TGTGCCAGCAGTTTACAGGGGGCTGGGGCCAACGTCCTGACTTTC	CASSLQGAGANVLTF
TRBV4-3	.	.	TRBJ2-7	TGCGCCAGCAGCCAAGAAAGCGACAGCGCGAACTACGAGCAGTACTTC	CASSQESDSANYEQYF
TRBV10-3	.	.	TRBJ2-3	TGTGCCATCAGTGACAGGGAAGATACGCAGTATTTT	CAISDREDTQYF
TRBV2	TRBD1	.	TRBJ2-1	TGTGCCAGCAGCTTAGGAGGACAGGGAAGCTCCTACAATGAGCAGTTCTTC	CASSLGGQGSSYNEQFF
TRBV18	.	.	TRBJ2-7	TGTGCCAGCCGGCCGGGACATTACGAGCAGTACTTC	CASRPGHYEQYF
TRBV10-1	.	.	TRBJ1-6	TGCGCCAGCAGTCGCGAAGCGGGGGTCTCACCCCTCCACTTT	CASSREAGVSPLHF
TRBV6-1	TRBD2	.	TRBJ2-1	TGTGCCAGCACTAGCGGGTACTCCTACAATGAGCAGTTCTTC	CASTSGYSYNEQFF
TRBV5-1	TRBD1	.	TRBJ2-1	TGCGCCAGCAGTTTGCTTGGACAGGGCTACAATGAGCAGTTCTTC	CASSLLGQGYNEQFF
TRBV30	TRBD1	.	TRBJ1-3	TGTGCCTGGACAGGGGGCACGGACACCATATATTTT	CAWTGGTDTIYF
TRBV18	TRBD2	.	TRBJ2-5	TGCGCCAGCTCACCGAGTTCGCTAGCGGGCGGGACCCAGTACTTC	CASSPSSLAGGTQYF
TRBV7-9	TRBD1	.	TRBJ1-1	TGTGCCAGCAGCTTAGGGGACAGGGCCGACTACACTGAAGCTTTCTTT	CASSLGDRADYTEAFF
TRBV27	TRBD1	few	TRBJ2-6	TGTGCCAGCAGCTCACGGGGGACAGGGGGCTTTGGGGCCAACGTCCTGACTTTC	CASSSRGTGGFGANVLTF
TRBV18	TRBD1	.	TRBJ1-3	TGTGCCAGCTCACACTCGACAGGGATCGGAAACACCATATATTTT	CASSHSTGIGNTIYF
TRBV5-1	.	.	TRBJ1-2	TGCGCCAGCAGCTTGGCCACAGGGATAACTGGTGGCTACACCTTC	CASSLATGITGGYTF
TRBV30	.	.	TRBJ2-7	TGTGCCTGGAGTGTACACCTTATACCCGAGCAGTACTTC	CAWSVHLIPEQYF
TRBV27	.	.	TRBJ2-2	TGTGCCAGCAGCCCCACAGGGTTCACCGGGGAGCTGTTTTTT	CASSPTGFTGELFF
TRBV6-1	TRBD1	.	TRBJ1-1	TGTGCCAGCAGTGAAGATGAGGGGGCCGCGACTGAAGCTTTCTTT	CASSEDEGAATEAFF
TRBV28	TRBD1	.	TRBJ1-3	TGTGCCAGCAGTGCCGACAGGGGCCGAGGAAACACCATATATTTT	CASSADRGRGNTIYF
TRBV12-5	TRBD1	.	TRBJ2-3	TGTGCTAGTGGTCCGGGACAGGGGGTAATGGGTACAGATACGCAGTATTTT	CASGPGQGVMGTDTQYF
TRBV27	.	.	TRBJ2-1	TGTGCCAGCAGTGCCTTTCCTCTAGCAAATGAGCAGTTCTTC	CASSAFPLANEQFF
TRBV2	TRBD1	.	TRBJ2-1	TGTGCCAGCAGTTCAACCGGGACAGCCAACAATGAGCAGTTCTTC	CASSSTGTANNEQFF
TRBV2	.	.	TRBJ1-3	TGTGCCAGCAGTGACAGGGTACCCGGAAACACCATATATTTT	CASSDRVPGNTIYF
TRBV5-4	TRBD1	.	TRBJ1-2	TGTGCCAGCAGCTGGACAGGGAGGGATGGCTACACCTTC	CASSWTGRDGYTF
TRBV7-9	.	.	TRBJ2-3	TGTGCCAGCAGCTCTATCAACCAGGGGAGTTCAGATACGCAGTATTTT	CASSSINQGSSDTQYF
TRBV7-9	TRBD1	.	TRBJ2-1	TGTGCCAGCAGCTTAGGATTCAGCCGGGACAGGGGGAACAATGAGCAGTTCTTC	CASSLGFSRDRGNNEQFF
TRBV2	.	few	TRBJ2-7	TGTGCCAGCAGTTTAGCTCCAGGGGCCTACGAGCAGTACTTC	CASSLAPGAYEQYF